This TCR beta chain originates from a study of OX40 agonist ivuxolimab in advanced cancers. As for the study in general: Patients received the agonistic anti-OX40 (CD134) antibody ivuxolimab. Aged about 20 to 80 with a mean of approximately 60 years, they were approximately 80% male. Study results and limitations: The study found that CD8+ T cells averaged more expanded clones than CD4+.

Anyone with autoimmune disease history or systemic immunosuppression was excluded. Comment on this clone: The antigen is undetermined.

Assay used: immunoSEQ multiplex PCR; TCRdb lists only in-frame clones, some missing. The top ten hold 0.9% to 1.4% of the sample, which has roughly 76,000 clones, 80% to 90% seen once. The CDR3 length is 13 residues. Germline values: CDR1 SNHLY, CDR2 FYNNEI. The V gene lost 4 bases and the J gene lost 4 bases, with 10 bases spanning the gap. The sample consisted of CD4+ or CD8+ T cells sorted from blood, taken in a trial of the OX40 agonist ivuxolimab. The chain uses TRBV2 and TRBJ1-2; D gene ambiguous. This clonotype was obtained from an adult with an advanced solid tumor such as melanoma, head and neck, liver or kidney cancer. CDR3 sequence (DNA): TGTGCCAGCAGTGGAGTTGGGAGCTATGGCTACACCTTC. Its translation is CASSGVGSYGYTF.